The T cell receptor (beta chain) described here comes from a study of cytomegalovirus exposure and HLA in healthy donors (dated by TCRdb to about 2017). Describing the broader study: An earlier analysis of several hundred of the donors reported 250 to 300 Gb of sequence data and 95 million to 120 million unique TCR beta sequences obtained from 180 million or so T cells. All discovery cohort repertoires had been generated using a single sequencing platform. Genome-wide SNP genotypes for about 55% of the roughly 670 donors were used in a later genetic analysis, which treated that subset as a discovery cohort. Among the roughly 370 genotyped donors, 75% to 90% belonged to the genetic ancestry cluster associated with self-reported Caucasian donors. High-throughput TCR immunosequencing, statistical association of individual TCRs with disease status, and machine learning were combined to predict cytomegalovirus infection status. The T cell repertoires of around 730 subjects were profiled by immunosequencing and related to cytomegalovirus serostatus. The study aimed to test whether cataloging public T cell receptors could reveal signatures of past pathogen exposure. Across some 400 genotyped donors of the cohort, an average of about 250,000 unique TCR beta nucleotide sequences per donor were sequenced, and 15% to 20% of those sequences were non-productive. Alongside the repertoire data, information on donor age, sex, ethnicity and CMV serostatus was compiled. Several DR-DQ haplotypes were handled as single units for association and clustering, since linkage in the cohort was strong. Around 320 gigabases of sequencing data and approximately 85 million unique TCR sequences were included in an early release covering roughly 700 HLA-typed donors. In a later analysis, previously published TCR beta repertoires from 670 or so donors were re-analyzed and high-resolution HLA genotyping was added so that TCR occurrence patterns could be studied. HLA typing included class I and class II loci at four-digit resolution. The number of typed donors differed by locus: 629-630 for A, B, C, DRB1 and DQB1; 500 to 550 for DQA1; some 590 for DPA1; and about 470 for DPB1. An earlier analysis of several hundred of the donors used high-throughput TCR beta sequencing to judge whether each TCR beta V gene segment behaved as functional or pseudogenic. In the later analysis, no new phenotypic data were used to find candidate immune exposures; instead, reliance was placed on TCR beta sequences and their occurrence across donors. Along with the approximately 670-subject first cohort, a separate validation cohort of over 90 different subjects was used.

A word on this clone: Its antigen has not been determined. One end of the junction is discordant with germline, which a read error may explain.

The library was built by means of the immunoSEQ multiplex PCR assay. A mixture of 60 forward primers for TCR Vbeta segments and 13 reverse primers for TCR Jbeta segments was used in the multiplex PCR. The CDR3 region of rearranged TCR beta genes was amplified from genomic DNA by a multiplex PCR assay. On the Illumina HiSeq System, the amplified TCR beta libraries were sequenced as 87-base-pair reads. The paper's data handling went like this. A later analysis counted 75 million to 100 million unique TCR beta chains across the approximately 700 repertoires, and about 10 million of these chains were shared by at least two donors. To remove PCR and sequencing errors, raw reads were error-corrected and collapsed into unique sequences using a nearest-neighbor algorithm that merged closely related sequences. Alignment of CDR3 sequences to IMGT reference sequences was used to assign V, D and J gene segments. Each retained sequence needed at least a six-nucleotide match to both a V gene segment and a J gene segment. Rearrangements were classified as productive when the CDR3 lacked stop codons and remained in frame with V and J, and all other rearrangements were classified as non-productive. CDR3 was defined by IMGT convention, running from the second conserved V-encoded cysteine to the conserved J-encoded phenylalanine. Sequences without an unambiguous match to a single V gene segment were excluded from the earlier analysis of about 600 of the donors. In an earlier analysis of some 590 of the donors, V segments were called functional above 56.7% productive rearrangements and were called segregating when the between-donor standard deviation exceeded 5%. A statistical classification framework was built for diagnosing cytomegalovirus status from the catalog of TCR beta chain sequences. In a later analysis, TCR nucleotide sequences were compared against IMGT/GENE-DB human TR gene sequences so that V and J genes could be assigned. In a later analysis, CDR3 sequences and most-parsimonious VDJ recombination scenarios were assigned using the TCRdist pipeline. In a later analysis, each TCR beta chain was defined by its CDR3 amino acid sequence together with its V-gene family, and reads without a unique V-gene family were excluded. As a way to deal with suspected cross-contamination and a sequencing artifact, a later analysis dropped 450 to 700 nucleotide sequences that were highly shared and had low generation probability. A later analysis calculated a clonal expansion index for each public chain from normalized within-repertoire ranks of inferred template counts. In a later analysis, generation probabilities were computed using a VDJ recombination model fitted to out-of-frame rearrangements, and the results were checked against IGoR. A later analysis scored TCR-TCR, TCR-HLA and TCR-CMV co-occurrence with hypergeometric tests, applying a repertoire-size bias correction to TCR pairs. To estimate false discovery rates, a later analysis permuted the HLA or CMV assignments 20 times. A later analysis grouped co-occurring TCRs with DBSCAN, adding TCRdist sequence similarity when clustering within HLA-allele-positive subsets. Repertoires with fewer than 30,000 or more than 120,000 public chains were left out of co-occurrence clustering, as were a handful of repertoires with anomalous nucleotide sharing. As stored in TCRdb, this immuneACCESS dataset retains in-frame rearrangements with V and J assigned. A fraction of the clones does not appear; measured against another copy, unresolved V genes explain less than half of the discrepancy, and the remainder lacks a known reason. D and trimming come from the DNA, and the V and J calls and clone size come from that table. Counted in this sample were 90,000 to 100,000 clones; around four fifths of them appeared once. The ten largest clones represent roughly 2% of the sample.

Taken from the germline V gene (reference sequence), the CDR1 and CDR2 loops are SEHNR and FQNEAQ. CDR3 length: 16 amino acids, cysteine to phenylalanine. Only the CDR3 DNA is retained, 48 bases long and in frame from the first base. The cohort was made up of roughly 670 healthy bone marrow donors. At the time of sampling, all cohort members were nominally healthy, though unrecorded immune exposures were likely present. The donor was CMV seronegative and belonged to the group of roughly 330 seronegative cohort members. Each donor provided a peripheral blood sample, and peripheral blood mononuclear cells were used for TCR beta sequencing. The Qiagen DNeasy Blood Extraction Kit was used to extract genomic DNA from the blood cell samples. Beyond this particular receptor, the publication reports: Most TCR sequences were seen in very few donors, while some public TCRs were found in many individuals. A group of highly shared sequence variants was considered likely to be a technical artifact of the sequencing pipeline. At a false discovery rate of 0.05, a later analysis linked 15,000 to 20,000 TCR beta sequences to specific HLA alleles. In both the original and validation cohorts, the classifier was reported to diagnose cytomegalovirus status with high specificity and sensitivity. A later analysis found that most CMV-associated TCR beta chains appeared HLA-restricted, with HLA associations seemingly driven largely by CMV exposure. Immune exposure information for the cohort was limited to CMV serostatus. Compared with the approximately 710-donor mean, donors in an Asian-associated ancestry cluster had fewer N-insertions in productive TCRs, according to a later genetic analysis. It was suggested by the authors that the approach could potentially be generalized to other disease states and immunological phenotypes. Because HLA typing was unavailable for some donors at each locus, only the typed subset was used in association tests. The earlier analysis of about 600 of the donors excluded some 15 rarely observed V segments, including chromosome 9 orphons, because counts were too low. A later analysis found that HLA-associated TCR beta chains were more clonally expanded and had lower generation probabilities than equally common non-associated chains. In a later analysis, TCR association rates were found to vary across HLA loci, with the most associated TCRs seen for DRB1 alleles and the fewest for HLA-C alleles. An association between a missense DCLRE1C variant and V-gene and J-gene trimming of TCR beta chains was found in a later genetic analysis and replicated in an independent cohort. The presence/absence analyses assumed that sequencing depth was roughly uniform across donors, and that assumption may not be true. When HLA alleles, especially DR and DQ, strongly co-occurred, TCR associations were difficult to assign to individual alleles. This cohort had only TCR beta chains sequenced, and the lack of alpha or paired-chain data limited which features could be detected. A further reported finding was that TCR beta sequences accurately predicted the HLA-A and HLA-B alleles for most subjects in the first cohort. Three of the identified cytomegalovirus-associated TCR beta chains were confirmed in vitro to be specific for cytomegalovirus antigens. In the study, 150 to 200 TCR beta chains were listed as associated with cytomegalovirus. In a later analysis, several top co-occurrence clusters were reported to appear linked to parvovirus B19, influenza, CMV and Epstein-Barr virus. Some IMGT-functional V segments, including TRBV6-2 and TRBV6-3, could not be distinguished by the 87-base-pair reads and were therefore excluded. In an earlier analysis of 587 of the donors, most TCR beta V segments appeared in productive rearrangements about 87% or about 30% of the time, broadly matching IMGT annotations. Linkage disequilibrium might explain the correlated functional status among segregating V segments, but an unknown experimental factor could not be excluded.

The TCR sequence derives from a man in his forties in good health and CMV-seronegative. The sequence is built from TRBV7-9 and TRBJ1-1; 8 bases in the middle match TRBD1. The specimen was PBMCs. The CDR3 region: CANSLAQGGQGLLAFF. Read as DNA, the sequence is TGTGCCAACAGCTTAGCGCAGGGAGGACAGGGTTTATTGGCTTTCTTT.